These 13 T cell receptor beta chains originate from one sample sequenced in a study of immune evolution from preneoplasia to lung adenocarcinoma. Clones were sequenced by immunoSEQ multiplex PCR, and TCRdb holds only the in-frame ones, with some missing. In the table there are approximately 7,000 clones, 78% of which are singletons. Sequenced input: FFPE adjacent normal lung tissue. The receptors were gathered from a person aged 60-80 years with lung adenocarcinoma.

The sample holds one count of this clone. The V call is TRBV7-2, the J call TRBJ1-2, with D unclear. V was clipped by 6 bases and J by 6 bases, with 17 bases between them. CDR3 length: 14 residues. Germline V gives CDR1 SGHTA, CDR2 FQGNSA. The CDR3 sequence: CASSPIPPVHGYTF. The CDR3 nucleotides are TGTGCCAGCAGTCCCATCCCCCCAGTCCATGGCTACACCTTC.

The chain joins TRBV6-1 to TRBJ1-2; maybe TRBD1 (5 bases). In germline, CDR1 is MNHNS, CDR2 SASEGT. The V and J ends lost 4 bases and 5 bases respectively, with 20 bases between them. This CDR3 spans 16 amino acids. The CDR3 loop reads CASSGPARGLGYGYTF. Here the CDR3 DNA reads TGTGCCAGCAGTGGACCAGCGAGGGGACTCGGGTATGGCTACACCTTC.

The sample holds a few counts of this clone. The chain joins TRBV7-2 to TRBJ2-1, with 11 bases that match TRBD1. This CDR3 comprises 15 residues. V was pared by 5 bases and J by 3 bases, with 3 bases of the junction left unmatched. CDR1 is SGHTA, CDR2 FQGNSA, per germline. Here the CDR3 reads CASSPGQGGYNEQFF. Written as DNA, the CDR3 is TGTGCCAGCAGCCCGGGACAGGGGGGCTACAATGAGCAGTTCTTC.

This clone was observed a few times. One end of the junction does not line up with germline, which may come from a read error. The chain combines TRBV7-7 with TRBJ2-5; 9 bases match TRBD1. The V gene's germline CDR1 is SSHAT and CDR2 FNYEAQ (reference sequence). This CDR3 has 15 residues. The CDR3 nucleotides read TGTGCTAGCAGCTGGGGACAGGGCCGTCTAGAGACCCAGTACTTC. It is translated as CASSWGQGRLETQYF.

This clone was counted once. The chain carries TRBV10-3 and TRBJ2-2; 8 nucleotides agree with TRBD2. Per the germline V gene, CDR1 is ENHRY and CDR2 is SYGVKD. V was pared by 2 bases and J by 8 bases, with 13 bases of the junction left unmatched. The CDR3 spans 17 residues. CDR3 region: CAISEAGGATVGGELFF. The CDR3, as DNA: TGTGCCATCAGTGAGGCCGGGGGGGCCACGGTAGGAGGGGAGCTGTTTTTT.

The chain combines TRBV6-1 with TRBJ1-2; D possibly corresponds to TRBD1 (5 bases). The CDR3 has 12 residues. Trimming stripped 8 bases from V and 6 bases from J, with 13 bases between. CDR1 is MNHNS and CDR2 is SASEGT in the germline V gene. CDR3 amino acids: CASGRGVNGYTF. As DNA, the CDR3 is TGTGCCAGCGGGAGGGGCGTGAATGGCTACACCTTC.

The CDR3 DNA follows: TGTGCCACCAGCAGAGAACTAGGGCAAGCCAAAAACATTCAGTACTTC. The encoded protein is CATSRELGQAKNIQYF. The chain links TRBV15 to TRBJ2-4, with TRBD2 as a possible D gene (5 bases). The germline V gene has CDR1 LNHNV and CDR2 YYDKDF (reference sequence). The CDR3 covers 16 residues. V was clipped by 0 bases and J by 0 bases, with 9 bases between them.

This chain connects TRBV7-8 to TRBJ2-1; possibly TRBD1 or TRBD2 for D (5 bases each). CDR1 is SGHVS and CDR2 is FQNEAQ in the germline V gene. CDR3 size: 13 residues. Trimming cost V 7 bases and J 9 bases, with 16 bases left between them. The CDR3 reads CASNPPGHPEQFF. CDR3 coding DNA: TGTGCCAGCAACCCGCCGGGGCACCCTGAGCAGTTCTTC.

The chain carries TRBV30 and TRBJ1-1; D is perhaps TRBD1 (6 bases). CDR1 GTSNPN and CDR2 SVGIG come from the germline V gene (reference sequence). V was pared by 3 bases and J by 3 bases, with 11 bases between. The CDR3 loop spans 13 amino acids. The CDR3 is CAWSRGLDTEAFF. CDR3 coding DNA: TGTGCCTGGAGCAGGGGCCTGGACACTGAAGCTTTCTTT.

This clone has only a few counts. This chain joins TRBV28 and TRBJ2-3; weak D call: TRBD2 (5 bases). The germline gives CDR1 MDHEN, CDR2 SYDVKM. The germline V and J ends were trimmed by 7 bases and 6 bases, with 17 bases remaining between them. This CDR3 contains 14 residues. CDR3 protein: CASTLGGSMDTQYF. The CDR3 region has the DNA TGTGCCAGCACCCTAGGAGGTAGTATGGATACGCAGTATTTT.

A few counts support this clone. J is TRBJ2-1 and V is TRBV7-9, with 7 positions matching TRBD1. The CDR3 sequence is 18 residues long. Germline values: CDR1 SEHNR, CDR2 FQNEAQ (reference sequence). V shed 8 bases and J 2 bases; nucleotides not matched to a gene: 18. As DNA, the CDR3 is TGTGCCAGCCTGGGGTTCGGTAGACAGGGCCATCCCTACAATGAGCAGTTCTTC. Translated: CASLGFGRQGHPYNEQFF.

This clone was observed a single time. This sequence joins TRBV11-2 and TRBJ2-7, with 7 bases that match TRBD2. This CDR3 has 14 residues. Trimming at V came to 2 bases and at J to 4 bases, leaving 5 bases not matched to a gene. Germline V CDR1 and CDR2: SGHAT, FQNNGV. The CDR3 is CASSLRSGVYEQYV. As DNA, the CDR3 is TGTGCCAGCAGCTTAAGAAGCGGGGTTTACGAGCAGTACGTC.

Regarding this clone: Mismatch with germline at one junction end may stem from a read error. This rearrangement joins TRBV9 to TRBJ1-1; the D is unclear. CDR1 is SGDLS, CDR2 YYNGEE, per germline. This CDR3 contains 14 residues. As DNA, the CDR3 is TGTGCCAGCGGCGTAGACCCGTCGAACACTGAAGCTTTCTTT. This encodes CASGVDPSNTEAFF.